The next 8 T cell receptor beta chains were all read from a single sample in a study of T cells after yellow fever vaccination. Each CDR3 protein gets one entry after TCRdb re-called the 5' RACE reads with MiXCR. This table holds a few hundred thousand distinct CDR3 sequences, around 8.6% found once. This sample comprised CD4+ T cells sorted from PBMCs, obtained 5 days after the yellow fever booster vaccination. Receptors originate from a man younger than 35 who received the YFV17D yellow fever vaccine.

In nucleotides, the CDR3 is TGTGCCAGCAGCTCGCGCGGGACTAGCGGGGGAGGTACGCAGTATTTT. This translates into CASSSRGTSGGGTQYF. The J gene is TRBJ2-3, the V gene TRBV7-2, with 14 bases lining up with TRBD2. V lost 4 bases and J lost 8; bases outside the gene matches: 8. Germline CDR1 SGHTA, CDR2 FQGNSA. The CDR3 has 16 residues. Based on the CDR3 plus reference TRBV7-2 and TRBJ2-3, the full variable domain is GAGVSQSPSNKVTEKGKDVELRCDPISGHTALYWYRQSLGQGLEFLIYFQGNSAPDKSGLPSDRFSAERTGGSVSTLTIQRTQQEDSAVYLCASSSRGTSGGGTQYFGPGTRLTVL.

CDR3 sequence reads: CSVRQGDTEAFF. CDR3 nucleotides: TGCAGCGTTAGACAGGGCGACACTGAAGCTTTCTTT. This chain connects TRBV29-1 to TRBJ1-1; 7 nucleotides match TRBD1. The J segment lost 3 bases and the V segment lost 5 bases, leaving 3 bases of the junction unmatched. This CDR3 is built from 12 residues. Germline CDR1 and CDR2: SQVTM and ANQGSEA.

This clonotype has a handful of counts. The V and J genes are TRBV12-3 or TRBV12-4 and TRBJ1-2; maybe TRBD1 (5 bases). This CDR3 is built from 13 residues. V lost 3 bases and J 7 bases, leaving 12 bases between the germline ends. CDR3 loop: CASSFPQGRGYTF. DNA for the CDR3: TGTGCCAGCAGTTTTCCCCAGGGACGTGGCTACACCTTC.

This clonotype was counted many times. The junction differs from germline at one of its ends, possibly a read error. The chain couples TRBV6-2 or TRBV6-3 to TRBJ2-7; D unresolved. The CDR3 is 12 residues long. Germline assignment: CDR1 MNHEY and CDR2 SVGEGT. The CDR3 reads CASSYSTATPHF. CDR3 in DNA: TGTGCCAGCAGTTACTCGACGGCTACCCCCCACTTC.

This clonotype was found many times. This chain joins TRBV4-3 and TRBJ2-5; D is perhaps TRBD2 (5 bases). Germline V gene sequence: CDR1 LGHNA, CDR2 YSLEER. V lost 0 bases, J lost 3 bases, and 17 bases lay in between. The CDR3 is 17 amino acids. This chain's CDR3 is CASSQDREYSSKETQYF. Written as DNA, the CDR3 is TGCGCCAGCAGCCAAGATAGGGAGTATTCCTCCAAAGAGACCCAGTACTTC.

The chain uses TRBV2 and TRBJ2-1; D might be TRBD1 or TRBD2, each matching 5 bases. This CDR3 comprises 14 residues. The germline V gene has CDR1 SNHLY and CDR2 FYNNEI. The ends were cut back, 6 bases at V and 4 bases at J, with 13 bases in the middle. CDR3 amino acids: CASSYTRGYNEQFF. The CDR3 DNA sequence: TGTGCCAGCAGCTATACGAGGGGTTACAATGAGCAGTTCTTC.

The gene calls are TRBV24-1 and TRBJ2-1; 8 bases line up with TRBD1. This CDR3 comprises 15 residues. V dropped 4 bases and J dropped 7; count of bases not matched to a gene: 8. CDR1 and CDR2 from the germline V gene are KGHDR and SFDVKD. CDR3 region: CATSDQGQGQNEQFF. CDR3 DNA: TGTGCCACCAGTGACCAAGGACAGGGCCAGAATGAGCAGTTCTTC.

This chain connects TRBV6-6 to TRBJ1-6, with D tentatively TRBD1 (6 bases). In germline, CDR1 is MNHNY, CDR2 SVGAGI (reference sequence). The CDR3 length is 13 residues. V shed 5 bases and J shed 10 bases, with 12 bases lying between them. The CDR3 reads CASSPTGLSPLHF. The CDR3 bases are TGTGCCAGCAGTCCAACAGGGTTATCACCCCTCCACTTT.